This TCR beta chain was documented in a study of blood T cell repertoires in COVID-19. As for the study in general: Both acute and convalescent COVID-19 samples were obtained from the United States, Italy and Spain. PBMCs, B-cell-depleted T cells, or T cells provided the cDNA or gDNA that made up the material.

Per the original data handling: Reference gene primer amplification in the assay estimated nucleated cell counts. Sequencing was performed with immunoSEQ multiplex PCR; in TCRdb, only in-frame clones are kept and a portion is missing. That table is the source of V, J and clone size, and D and trimming were worked out from the DNA. The profile shows fewer than 250,000 clones, 83% of them singletons. The CDR3 sequence is 13 residues long. The V and J ends lost 3 bases and 4 bases respectively, with 7 bases between them. Looked up from germline, CDR1 is MDHEN and CDR2 is SYDVKM. The TCR comes from a human donor in a cohort sampled during active COVID-19. The J gene is TRBJ2-1, the V gene TRBV28; perhaps TRBD1 as D (6 bases). Sequences were obtained from peripheral blood. The CDR3 region is CASSLGAYNEQFF. CDR3 bases: TGTGCCAGCAGTTTGGGGGCTTACAATGAGCAGTTCTTC.